One TCR beta chain is described in this entry. What this receptor recognizes is not known. Base qualities are not provided; no much larger clone lies one nucleotide away. TCRbeta CDR3 regions were amplified from genomic DNA by means of the immunoSEQ Assay, a bias-controlled multiplex PCR. Per the original workflow: Nucleated cell counts per sample were estimated from amplification of reference gene primers within the assay. To quantify the absolute abundance of each unique TCRbeta CDR3 rearrangement, sequence reads were collapsed and filtered. For each sample, productive Simpson clonality was calculated as the square root of Simpson's diversity index over productive rearrangements. What TCRdb holds here is the immuneACCESS table cut down to in-frame rearrangements. Part of the clones is not present; checked against another copy, under half of the missing clones reflect an unresolved V gene, and the others are unexplained. V and J calls and clone size are copied from that table; D and trimming were computed from the DNA. Across this sample there are 250,000 or so clones, with roughly 87% seen only once. Clones ranked in the top ten supply more than 10% of the sample.

This specimen belongs to a study of blood T cell repertoires in COVID-19 (TCRdb year 2020). Study-wide context: The collaborator samples originated in the United States, Italy and Spain and spanned the acute and convalescent phases of COVID-19. The prospective study material was composed of cDNA or gDNA derived from T cells, B-cell-depleted T cells, or PBMCs. Deeply sampled blood TCRbeta repertoires from subjects exposed to, actively infected with, or recovered from COVID-19 were included in the dataset. The repertoires were made available in a free public database intended to serve as a resource for research on the immune response to SARS-CoV-2. Samples were obtained from the ongoing ImmuneRACE study (first 160 participants) and from 1,254 subjects provided by 6 global collaborators. A de-identified subject ID, COVID-19 status, age in years and sex were almost always included in the sample metadata. Where HLA class I and class II types were available, the types were taken from metadata supplied by the sample provider, not from assay-based typing. The investigation overall reported the following: The amount of clinical and demographic metadata varied by source and participant and was provided uncurated.

Enrolling through a virtual design, the prospective study's participants ranged in age from about 18 to 100 years and lived across 20 to 25 United States geographic areas. Cohort assignment in the prospective study relied on participant-reported clinical history from a screening survey and a study questionnaire. Recovered participants in ImmuneRACE Cohort 3 were defined as having two consecutive negative NP/OP PCR tests, clearance from a healthcare professional, or resolution of symptoms. In the prospective study, whole blood, serum and a nasopharyngeal or oropharyngeal swab were collected from each participant by mobile phlebotomists. Participants in the prospective study had the option to provide additional blood draws and questionnaires over a 2-month period. Before DNA extraction, blood samples from the prospective study were shipped at room temperature or frozen. The germline V gene provides CDR1 MNHNS and CDR2 SASEGT. The CDR3 starts with the cysteine, ends with the phenylalanine, and has 16 residues. Only the CDR3 part of the read is kept: 48 bases, read in frame from the first base. Ends trimmed: V by 0 bases, J by 4 bases; bases unmatched to a gene: 5.

Recombination joined TRBV6-1 with TRBJ2-3, and 9 junctional nucleotides match TRBD2. This TCR was recovered from a man aged 25 to 40 who had recovered from COVID-19. The sample comprised PBMCs or T cells enriched from blood (not recorded which). The DNA sequence is as follows: TGTGCCAGCAGTGAAGCGCCTGGCGGGGGGGCAGATACGCAGTATTTT. Translated, this gives CASSEAPGGGADTQYF.